The source of this TCR beta chain is a study of technical replicates of blood from four donors. Sequenced by immunoSEQ multiplex PCR; TCRdb stores in-frame clones only, minus some. The sample contains 65,000 to 95,000 clones, 86% of which appear only once. Germline CDR1 SGHDT, CDR2 YYEEEE. V trimming: 2 bases; J trimming: 3 bases; junction bases outside the gene matches: 5. The CDR3 contains 16 residues. The specimen was PBMCs. This rearrangement joins TRBV5-6 to TRBJ1-6; 7 nucleotides align to TRBD1. The sequence came from a human donor in good health. Some clones in this sample may be carry-over from other donors' samples. The CDR3 is CASSLQGISYNSPLHF. In DNA form, the CDR3 reads TGTGCCAGCAGCTTACAGGGGATTAGCTATAATTCACCCCTCCACTTT.